The rows below give T cell receptor beta chains drawn from one sample of a study of T cell responses to AZD1222 COVID-19 vaccine. Using immunoSEQ multiplex PCR, the repertoire was profiled, and TCRdb retains in-frame clones only, with some absent. The table records some 140,000 clones, 93% of them present only once. Here the sequenced sample was peripheral blood, taken on day 0 of AZD1222 vaccination. Receptor source: an adult in good health. CDR3s include the opening cysteine and the closing phenylalanine or tryptophan. D genes are given only for firm matches. Where a row states a size, it is once, few, many or the class of an expanded clone; other rows omit it.

>NA|NA|TRBV11-1|TRBJ1-3
TGTGCCAGCAGCGCTGACGGACCTTTCTCTGGAAACACCATATATTTT
CASSADGPFSGNTIYF
>TRBD2|NA|TRBV5-6|TRBJ2-7
TGTGCCAGCAGCGAAACCGGGACTAGCTATTTCTACGAGCAGTACTTC
CASSETGTSYFYEQYF
>TRBD1|NA|TRBV5-1|TRBJ1-1
TGCGCCAGCAGCTTGAGTCAGGGGGGCCGCGGCACTGAAGCTTTCTTT
CASSLSQGGRGTEAFF
>NA|NA|TRBV7-9|TRBJ2-3
TGTGCCAGCAGCCCTACCCCGCGGGGGCCATCAACAGATACGCAGTATTTT
CASSPTPRGPSTDTQYF
>NA|NA|TRBV15|TRBJ1-1
TGTGCCACCAGCCCAGTGAGGTCCGGGGTCAACACTGAAGCTTTCTTT
CATSPVRSGVNTEAFF
>TRBD1|NA|TRBV2|TRBJ2-5
TGTGCCAGTCGGACAGGCCAAGAGACCCAGTACTTC
CASRTGQETQYF
>NA|NA|TRBV5-4|TRBJ2-1
TGTGCCAGCAGACCCGCCGGGTACTCCTACAATGAGCAGTTCTTC
CASRPAGYSYNEQFF
>TRBD1|NA|TRBV30|TRBJ2-7
TGTGCCTGGAGTGTCCTAACAGGGGGATCGGACGAGCAGTACTTC
CAWSVLTGGSDEQYF
>NA|NA|TRBV12-3/TRBV12-4|TRBJ1-1
TGTGCCAGCAGTCGCGCAGCCTATGAAGCTTTCTTT
CASSRAAYEAFF
>NA|NA|TRBV5-1|TRBJ1-5
TGCGCCAGCAGCTTAGAGGCGGGAATGGCGGAGCCCCAGCATTTT
CASSLEAGMAEPQHF
>NA|NA|TRBV10-1|TRBJ2-3
TGCGCCAGCAGTTCTAGAACAGGGAGCACAGATACGCAGTATTTT
CASSSRTGSTDTQYF
>TRBD1|NA|TRBV9|TRBJ1-1
TGTGCCAGCAGCCCTACCCCCCGGACAGGGAATGAAGCTTTCTTT
CASSPTPRTGNEAFF
>NA|NA|TRBV19|TRBJ1-2
TGTGCCAGTAGTATTAAAACAGGGTATAACTATGGCTACACCTTC
CASSIKTGYNYGYTF
>NA|few|TRBV2|TRBJ2-3
TGTGCCACCTATCGCCCAACGGGACAAATTTTCACAGATACGCAGTATTTT
CATYRPTGQIFTDTQYF
>NA|once|TRBV5-1|TRBJ1-2
TGCGCCAGCAACCAAACGTGGTATGGCTATGGCTACACCTTC
CASNQTWYGYGYTF
>NA|NA|TRBV18|TRBJ2-6
TGTGCCAGCTCACCACCGTCCAGGGCTGGGGCCAACGTCCTGACTTTC
CASSPPSRAGANVLTF
>TRBD1|NA|TRBV30|TRBJ1-6
TGTGCCTGGAGTAGGGCAGGGGGCGTTACACCCCTCCACTTT
CAWSRAGGVTPLHF
>NA|NA|TRBV14|TRBJ1-5
TGTGCCAGCAGCAAAGACAGTTCTGGTCAGCCCCAGCATTTT
CASSKDSSGQPQHF
>TRBD1|once|TRBV7-9|TRBJ2-7
TGTGCCAGCAGCGCCATCACAGGGGGCGAGCAGTACTTC
CASSAITGGEQYF
>TRBD1|NA|TRBV9|TRBJ1-3
TGTGCCAGCAGCGTAGGACAGGGCCCTTTAACTGGAAACACCATATATTTT
CASSVGQGPLTGNTIYF
>NA|NA|TRBV19|TRBJ2-1
TGTGCCAGTAGTATGGACGGGACCTCTTACAATGAGCAGTTCTTC
CASSMDGTSYNEQFF
>NA|NA|TRBV13|TRBJ1-2
TGTGCCAGCAGCCCTAGTCGGGACCTAGGACCTTATGGCTACACCTTC
CASSPSRDLGPYGYTF
>TRBD1|NA|TRBV6-5|TRBJ2-2
TGTGCCAGCAGCGTACAGGGGGGACGCACCGGGGAGCTGTTTTTT
CASSVQGGRTGELFF
>NA|NA|TRBV10-3|TRBJ1-2
TGTGCCATCAGTGATTCAGGGGATCTCACTTATGGCTACACCTTC
CAISDSGDLTYGYTF
>NA|NA|TRBV7-9|TRBJ2-3
TGTGCCAGCAGTCGAACTAGGAGCACAGATACGCAGTATTTT
CASSRTRSTDTQYF
>NA|NA|TRBV19|TRBJ2-2
TGTGCCAGTAACTCCGGGACCCCGAACACCGGGGAGCTGTTTTTT
CASNSGTPNTGELFF
>NA|NA|TRBV10-1|TRBJ2-2
TGCGCCAGCAGTGCCGACTTTAACACCGGGGAGCTGTTTTTT
CASSADFNTGELFF
>NA|NA|TRBV20-1|TRBJ1-5
TGCAGTGCTAGTCTCCGAGATCAGCCCCAGCATTTT
CSASLRDQPQHF
>TRBD1|NA|TRBV12-3/TRBV12-4|TRBJ1-1
TGTGCCAGCAGACGACAGGGTACTGAAGCTTTCTTT
CASRRQGTEAFF
>TRBD1|NA|TRBV5-1|TRBJ2-3
TGCGCCAGCAGCGACACGGGACAGGCGTCAGATACGCAGTATTTT
CASSDTGQASDTQYF
>NA|NA|TRBV3-1/TRBV3-2|TRBJ1-1
TGTGCCAGCAGCCAAGCCACGCTTCTGGAAGCTTTCTTT
CASSQATLLEAFF
>TRBD1|NA|TRBV5-1|TRBJ1-2
TGCGCCAGCAGCTGGGGGACAGTGACGTATGGCTACACCTTC
CASSWGTVTYGYTF
>NA|NA|TRBV12-5|TRBJ1-3
TGTGCTAGTGGTCTCTACTTGGACTGGAGCTCTGGAAACACCATATATTTT
CASGLYLDWSSGNTIYF
>NA|few|TRBV21-1|TRBJ2-7
TGTGCCAGCAGCAAAATACCGTGGGAGCAGTACTTC
CASSKIPWEQYF
>NA|NA|TRBV18|TRBJ1-4
TGTGCCAGCTCACCATTTAGGGCTGCAACTAATGAAAAACTGTTTTTT
CASSPFRAATNEKLFF
>TRBD1|NA|TRBV9|TRBJ2-7
TGTGCCAGCAGCCCAAGGGGGCTTAGGTACGAGCAGTACTTC
CASSPRGLRYEQYF
>NA|NA|TRBV6-5|TRBJ1-2
TGTGCCAGCAGCGTCGAGGGGCGGTATGGCTACACCTTC
CASSVEGRYGYTF
>TRBD1|NA|TRBV11-3|TRBJ2-1
TGTGCCAGCAGCACGGACAGGGGGCCATACAATGAGCAGTTCTTC
CASSTDRGPYNEQFF
>NA|once|TRBV7-9|TRBJ1-1
TGTGCCAGCAGCTTAATCAGGACAGTTGAAGCTTTCTTT
CASSLIRTVEAFF
>NA|NA|TRBV5-1|TRBJ1-1
TGCGCCAGCAGCTGGGACCTGAACACTGAAGCTTTCTTT
CASSWDLNTEAFF
>NA|NA|TRBV28|TRBJ1-6
TGTGCCAGCAGGCCCGGGACCCTAAGTTCACCCCTCCACTTT
CASRPGTLSSPLHF
>NA|NA|TRBV19|TRBJ2-1
TGTGCCAGTATGGCGACAGGAATCTCCTACAATGAGCAGTTCTTC
CASMATGISYNEQFF
>NA|NA|TRBV6-1|TRBJ1-5
TGTGCCAGCAGTGACCCCGTTTTACCCCAGCATTTT
CASSDPVLPQHF